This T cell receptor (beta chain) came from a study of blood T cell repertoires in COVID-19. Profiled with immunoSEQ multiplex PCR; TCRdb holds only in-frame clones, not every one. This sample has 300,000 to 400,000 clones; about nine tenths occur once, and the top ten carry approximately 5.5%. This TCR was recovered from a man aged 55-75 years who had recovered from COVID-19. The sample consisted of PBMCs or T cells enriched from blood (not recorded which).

The CDR3 protein is CASSAGVADTDTQYF. CDR3 in DNA: TGTGCCAGCAGCGCCGGGGTAGCGGACACAGATACGCAGTATTTT. This chain links TRBV7-3 with TRBJ2-3; D may be TRBD2 (6 bases). The V gene's germline CDR1 is SGHTA and CDR2 FQGTGA. Trimming removed 5 bases at V and 2 bases at J, with 14 bases between. The CDR3 totals 15 residues.